The rows below give T cell receptor beta chains drawn from one sample of a study of glioma-infiltrating T cells. TCRdb ran MiXCR on the multiplex PCR reads and lists one entry per CDR3 protein. The table records about 94,000 distinct CDR3 sequences, less than 30% of them present only once. Sequencing was performed on glioma tissue, nonneoplastic brain tissue, or PBMCs (not recorded which). Receptor source: a human donor with low-grade glioma or glioblastoma, undergoing nonglioma brain surgery, or in good health (not recorded which). The conserved cysteine and the conserved F or W are not part of the CDR3 here. Size is omitted from some rows. Given values are once, few, many or a class for expanded clones.

many	TRBV7-6	TRBJ2-5	11	ASTPGQSETQY
.	TRBV7-2	TRBJ2-7	13	ASSSSRGSGYEQY
many	TRBV14	TRBJ1-1	17	ASSQEFPQGPYMATEAF
many	TRBV2	TRBJ1-1	13	ASRDPGQEHTEAF
many	TRBV6-1	TRBJ2-5	10	ATRQGRETQY
many	TRBV7-8	TRBJ2-2	13	ASKLRRENTGELF
few	TRBV5-6	TRBJ1-1	12	ASSPGTAHTEAF
many	TRBV6-6	TRBJ1-2	14	ASSYLGTPENYGYT
many	TRBV6-4	TRBJ2-3	14	ASSPGPTGYTDTQY
once	TRBV11-2	TRBJ2-6	14	ASSLRSGAGANVLT
many	TRBV20-1	TRBJ1-1	13	SASIEGGLNTEAF
many	TRBV5-1	TRBJ2-7	9	ASSVNYEQY